The rows below give T cell receptor beta chains drawn from one sample of a study of CD8 T cells in ankylosing spondylitis. From the 5' RACE reads, TCRdb called clonotypes with MiXCR, one entry per CDR3 protein. The repertoire includes approximately 400,000 distinct CDR3 sequences, approximately 17% of them detected once, and approximately 0.93% sits in the top ten. Sample: blood, either unsorted or a sorted T cell fraction (not recorded which). All receptors derive from a male donor with ankylosing spondylitis. The CDR3 runs from the conserved cysteine through the conserved F or W. A D gene is named only where the DNA matches it firmly. Clone size appears in some rows only: once, few, many, or a class for an expanded clone.

clone_size	j_call	v_call	cdr3_length	d_call	cdr3_nt	cdr3_aa
few	TRBJ2-1	TRBV7-9	16	TRBD2	TGTGCCAGCAGCCGTAGCGGGAGCCGCACCTACAATGAGCAGTTCTTC	CASSRSGSRTYNEQFF
NA	TRBJ2-3	TRBV7-3	14	NA	TGTGCCAGCAGCTTAAGTAGGGGGGAGTATACGCAGTATTTT	CASSLSRGEYTQYF
few	TRBJ1-4	TRBV6-6	12	NA	TGTGCCAGCAATGAGGGGGATGAAAAACTGTTTTTT	CASNEGDEKLFF
many	TRBJ2-5	TRBV29-1	10	NA	TGCAGCGTTGCCATAGAGACCCAGTACTTC	CSVAIETQYF
few	TRBJ2-1	TRBV28	22	NA	TGTGCCAGCAGTTTATCCGGACCGAAGGGTGGGGGAGGCCAGACTGTACGCAATGAGCAGTTCTTC	CASSLSGPKGGGGQTVRNEQFF
NA	TRBJ2-2	TRBV20-1	17	TRBD1	TGCAGTGCTAGAGGGGACCGGGACAGGGGACTTACCGGGGAGCTGTTTTTT	CSARGDRDRGLTGELFF
few	TRBJ1-5	TRBV7-2	14	NA	TGTGCCAGCAGCCCCCGACAGAGCAATCAGCCCCAGCATTTT	CASSPRQSNQPQHF
few	TRBJ2-2	TRBV5-1	15	NA	TGCGCCAGCAGCTTGGTTGTCAGTTCGGCCGGGGAGCTGTTTTTT	CASSLVVSSAGELFF
NA	TRBJ2-1	TRBV11-3	12	NA	TGTGCCAGCAGCTTATCATTCGATGAGCAGTTCTTC	CASSLSFDEQFF
NA	TRBJ1-3	TRBV20-1	15	NA	TGCAGTGCTAGATCCCCGACCAAAGGGTGGGACACCATATATTTT	CSARSPTKGWDTIYF
NA	TRBJ1-2	TRBV4-1	12	NA	TGCGCCACATACAGGGTGAACTATGGCTACACCTTC	CATYRVNYGYTF
NA	TRBJ2-1	TRBV18	16	TRBD1	TGTGCCAGCTCACCACAACGCGGGACAGGGCCGAATGAGCAGTTCTTC	CASSPQRGTGPNEQFF
NA	TRBJ2-3	TRBV12-3/TRBV12-4	13	NA	TGTGCCAGCAGTCCCTCAATCACAGATACGCAGTATTTT	CASSPSITDTQYF
NA	TRBJ2-7	TRBV29-1	12	NA	TGCAGCGTTCGGGCCGGCGCCTACGAGCAGTACTTC	CSVRAGAYEQYF
medium-sized	TRBJ2-7	TRBV20-1	10	NA	TGCAGTGCTGAGAGGGCCGAGCAGTACTTC	CSAERAEQYF
NA	TRBJ2-1	TRBV7-9	14	NA	TGTGCCAGCAGCATCCAAAACGGCTACAATGAGCAGTTCTTC	CASSIQNGYNEQFF
NA	TRBJ1-1	TRBV7-9	13	NA	TGTGCCAGCAGCTTAGCGAGGATCGGTGAAGCTTTCTTT	CASSLARIGEAFF
many	TRBJ2-4	TRBV4-1	16	NA	TGCGCCAGCAGCCAAGGCGGCTTCAGGGGAAGGGACATTCAGTACTTC	CASSQGGFRGRDIQYF
few	TRBJ2-1	TRBV11-1	18	NA	TGTGCCAGCAGCTTAGGAGGGGCTAGCGAACACTCCTACAATGAGCAGTTCTTC	CASSLGGASEHSYNEQFF
few	TRBJ1-1	TRBV20-1	14	TRBD1	TGCAGTGCTAGTCCCCCCCGGGACAGGGTAATGGCTTTCTTT	CSASPPRDRVMAFF
few	TRBJ1-4	TRBV25-1	15	TRBD1	TGTGCCAGCAGCCACGCGGGACAGGGAGTTGAAAAACTGTTTTTT	CASSHAGQGVEKLFF